The source of this TCR beta chain is a study of cytomegalovirus exposure and HLA in healthy donors. Study-wide results and caveats: The study carried out a later analysis of TCR beta sequences. It associated some 15,000 of them with specific HLA alleles at a false discovery rate of 0.05. Most TCR sequences were rare, but some public TCRs occurred in many donors. Reports indicate that TCR beta sequences accurately predicted the HLA-A and HLA-B alleles of most subjects. In a later analysis, a missense DCLRE1C variant was linked to TCR beta V- and J-gene trimming.

The PCR used 60 Vbeta and 13 Jbeta primers. Some clones are missing from TCRdb's copy, which holds only in-frame ones; the method was immunoSEQ multiplex PCR. Of some 160,000 clones listed, around three quarters are singletons. For this clone: Its antigen is unidentified.

V was shortened by 1 base and J by 1 base, with 7 bases between the two germline ends. The CDR3 is 14 residues long. Germline CDR1 reads SGHNT; CDR2 reads YENEEA. V and J are TRBV11-3 and TRBJ1-1; D not certain. The origin of this receptor is a man aged 45-65 years in good health and CMV-seropositive. Sequences were obtained from PBMCs. CDR3 region: CASSLGAGNTEAFF. Here the CDR3 DNA reads TGTGCCAGCAGCTTAGGGGCGGGGAACACTGAAGCTTTCTTT.